This entry describes one T cell receptor beta chain. CDR3 size: 13 residues. The ends were cut back, 3 bases at V and 5 bases at J, with 13 bases in the middle. CDR1 is DFQATT, CDR2 SNEGSKA, per germline (reference sequence). The template used for profiling TCR beta VDJ and CDR3 was genomic DNA. TCRdb itself ran the reads through MiXCR, one entry per CDR3 protein. Counted here are 180,000 or so distinct CDR3 sequences, approximately 45% occurring once; the ten biggest clones make up about 2.9%. This specimen comes from a study of CD8+CD57+ T cells in acquired aplastic anemia. About the research overall: Roughly 3.1 ug was the average amount of DNA from sorted CD4+ and CD8+ cells. An average of around 11 million reads for CD4+ cells was obtained from healthy donors.

The specimen was sorted CD4+, CD8+, or CD8+CD57+ T cells (not recorded which) from PBMCs. This chain uses TRBV20-1 with TRBJ1-1; D gene ambiguous. The receptor comes from a human donor in good health. The CDR3 DNA follows: TGCAGTGCTAGGAAGGTCGGTGGGACTGAAGCTTTCTTT. Its protein is CSARKVGGTEAFF.